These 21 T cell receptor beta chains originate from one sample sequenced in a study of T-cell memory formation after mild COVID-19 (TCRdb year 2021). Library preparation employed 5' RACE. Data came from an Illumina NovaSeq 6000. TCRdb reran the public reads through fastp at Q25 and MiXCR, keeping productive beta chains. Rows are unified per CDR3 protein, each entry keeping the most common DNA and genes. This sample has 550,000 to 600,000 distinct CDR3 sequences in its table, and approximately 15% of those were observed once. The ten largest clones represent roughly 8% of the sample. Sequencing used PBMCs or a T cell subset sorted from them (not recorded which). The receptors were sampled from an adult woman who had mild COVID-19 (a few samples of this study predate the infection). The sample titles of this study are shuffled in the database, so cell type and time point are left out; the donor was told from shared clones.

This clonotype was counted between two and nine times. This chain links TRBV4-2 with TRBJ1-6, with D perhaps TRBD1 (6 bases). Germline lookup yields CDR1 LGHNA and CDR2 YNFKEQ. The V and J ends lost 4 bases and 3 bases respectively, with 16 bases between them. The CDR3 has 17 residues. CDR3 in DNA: TGTGCCAGCAGCCCCCTGGGGGGGCAAAGCTATAATTCACCCCTCCACTTT. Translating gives CASSPLGGQSYNSPLHF.

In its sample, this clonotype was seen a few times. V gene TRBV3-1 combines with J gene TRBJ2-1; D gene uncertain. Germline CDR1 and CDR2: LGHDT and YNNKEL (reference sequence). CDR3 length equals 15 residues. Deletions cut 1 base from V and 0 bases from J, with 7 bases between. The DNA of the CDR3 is TGTGCCAGCAGCCAAGGAAGGGTCTCCTACAATGAGCAGTTCTTC. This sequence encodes CASSQGRVSYNEQFF.

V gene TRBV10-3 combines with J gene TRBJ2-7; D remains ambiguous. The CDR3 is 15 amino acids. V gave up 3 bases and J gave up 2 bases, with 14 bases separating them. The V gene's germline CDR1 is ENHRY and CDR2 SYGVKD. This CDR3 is CAISDPPPTAYEQYF. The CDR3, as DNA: TGTGCCATCAGTGATCCTCCTCCTACAGCCTACGAGCAGTACTTC.

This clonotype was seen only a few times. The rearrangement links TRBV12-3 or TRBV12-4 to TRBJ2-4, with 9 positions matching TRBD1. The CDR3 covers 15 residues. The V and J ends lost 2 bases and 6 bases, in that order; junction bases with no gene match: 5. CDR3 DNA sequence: TGTGCCAGCAGTTTAAGAACAGGGGGCACAAACATTCAGTACTTC. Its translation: CASSLRTGGTNIQYF.

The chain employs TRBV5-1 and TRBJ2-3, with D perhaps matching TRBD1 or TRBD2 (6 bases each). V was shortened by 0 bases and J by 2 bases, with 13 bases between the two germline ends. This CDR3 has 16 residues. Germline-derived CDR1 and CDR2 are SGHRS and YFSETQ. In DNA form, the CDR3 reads TGCGCCAGCAGCTTGGTTCTAGGGGGGTTCACAGATACGCAGTATTTT. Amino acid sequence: CASSLVLGGFTDTQYF.

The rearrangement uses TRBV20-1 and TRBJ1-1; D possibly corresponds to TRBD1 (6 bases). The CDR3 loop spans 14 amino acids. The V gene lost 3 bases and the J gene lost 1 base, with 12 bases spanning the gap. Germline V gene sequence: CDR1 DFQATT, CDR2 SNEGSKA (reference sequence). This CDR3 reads CSASAGAGNTEAFF. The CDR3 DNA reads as TGCAGTGCTAGTGCAGGGGCGGGGAACACTGAAGCTTTCTTT.

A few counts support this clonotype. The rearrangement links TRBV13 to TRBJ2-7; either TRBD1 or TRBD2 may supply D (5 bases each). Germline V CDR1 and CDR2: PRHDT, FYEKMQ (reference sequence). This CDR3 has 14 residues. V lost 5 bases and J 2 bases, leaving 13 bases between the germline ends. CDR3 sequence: CASSTGTPTYEQYF. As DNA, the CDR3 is TGTGCCAGCAGCACCGGGACGCCTACCTACGAGCAGTACTTC.

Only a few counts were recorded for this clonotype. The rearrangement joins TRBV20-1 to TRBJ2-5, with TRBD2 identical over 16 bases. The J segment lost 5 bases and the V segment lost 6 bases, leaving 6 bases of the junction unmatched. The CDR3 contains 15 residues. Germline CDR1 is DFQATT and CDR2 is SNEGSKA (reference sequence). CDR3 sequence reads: CSAGTSGRAGETQYF. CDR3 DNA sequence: TGCAGTGCAGGGACTAGCGGGAGGGCCGGGGAGACCCAGTACTTC.

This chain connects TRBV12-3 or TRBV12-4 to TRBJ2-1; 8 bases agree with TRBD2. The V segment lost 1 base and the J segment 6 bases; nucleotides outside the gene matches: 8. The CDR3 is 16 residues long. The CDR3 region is CASSLGPGREGNEQFF. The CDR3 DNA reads TGTGCCAGCAGTTTAGGGCCCGGGAGGGAGGGCAATGAGCAGTTCTTC.

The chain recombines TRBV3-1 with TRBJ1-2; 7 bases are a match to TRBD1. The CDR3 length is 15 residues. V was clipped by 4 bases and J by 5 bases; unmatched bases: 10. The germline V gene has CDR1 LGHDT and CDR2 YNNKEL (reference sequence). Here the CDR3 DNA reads TGTGCCAGCAGCCGCCTCGGGACAGTATATTATGGCTACACCTTC. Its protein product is CASSRLGTVYYGYTF.

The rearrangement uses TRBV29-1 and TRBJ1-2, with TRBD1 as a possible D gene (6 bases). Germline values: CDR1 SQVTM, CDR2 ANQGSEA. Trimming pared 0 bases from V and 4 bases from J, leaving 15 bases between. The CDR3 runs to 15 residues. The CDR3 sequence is CSVEDSRGLIYGYTF. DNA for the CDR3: TGCAGCGTTGAAGATAGCAGGGGATTAATCTATGGCTACACCTTC.

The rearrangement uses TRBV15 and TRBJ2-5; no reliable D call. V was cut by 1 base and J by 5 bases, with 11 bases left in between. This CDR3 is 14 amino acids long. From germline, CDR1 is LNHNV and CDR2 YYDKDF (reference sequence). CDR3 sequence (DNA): TGTGCCACCAGCAGAGTGGGAAATGGGGAGACCCAGTACTTC. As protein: CATSRVGNGETQYF.

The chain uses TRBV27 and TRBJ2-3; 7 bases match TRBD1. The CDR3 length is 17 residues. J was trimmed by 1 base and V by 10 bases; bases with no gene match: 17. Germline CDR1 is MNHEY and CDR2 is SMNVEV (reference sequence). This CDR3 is CATFPSNRGRRTDTQYF. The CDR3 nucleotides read TGTGCCACCTTCCCTTCTAACAGGGGCAGGCGCACAGATACGCAGTATTTT.

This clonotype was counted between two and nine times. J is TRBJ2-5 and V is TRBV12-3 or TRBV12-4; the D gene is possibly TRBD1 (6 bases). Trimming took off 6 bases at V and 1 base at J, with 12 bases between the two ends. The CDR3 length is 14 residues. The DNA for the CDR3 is TGTGCCAGCAGACCGGACAGCCCCCAAGAGACCCAGTACTTC. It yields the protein CASRPDSPQETQYF.

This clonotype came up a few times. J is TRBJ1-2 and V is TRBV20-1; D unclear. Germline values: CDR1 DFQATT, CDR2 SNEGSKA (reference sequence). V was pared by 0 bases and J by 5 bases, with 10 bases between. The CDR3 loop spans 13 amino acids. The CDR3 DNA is TGCAGTGCTAGAGAGGGAGTACGGTATGGCTACACCTTC. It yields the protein CSAREGVRYGYTF.

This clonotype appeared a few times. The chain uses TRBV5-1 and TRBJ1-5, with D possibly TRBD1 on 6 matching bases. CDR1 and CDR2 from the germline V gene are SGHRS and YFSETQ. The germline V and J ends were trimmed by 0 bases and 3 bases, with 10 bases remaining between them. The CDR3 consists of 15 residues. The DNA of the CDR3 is TGCGCCAGCAGCTTGGCGTCAGGGGTCAATCAGCCCCAGCATTTT. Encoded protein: CASSLASGVNQPQHF.

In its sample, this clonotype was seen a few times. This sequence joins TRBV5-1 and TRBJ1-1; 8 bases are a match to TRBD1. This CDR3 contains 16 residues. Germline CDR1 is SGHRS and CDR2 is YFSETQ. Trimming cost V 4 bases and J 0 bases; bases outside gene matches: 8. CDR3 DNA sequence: TGCGCCAGCAGCCCCACCCCGACAGGGGTGAACACTGAAGCTTTCTTT. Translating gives CASSPTPTGVNTEAFF.

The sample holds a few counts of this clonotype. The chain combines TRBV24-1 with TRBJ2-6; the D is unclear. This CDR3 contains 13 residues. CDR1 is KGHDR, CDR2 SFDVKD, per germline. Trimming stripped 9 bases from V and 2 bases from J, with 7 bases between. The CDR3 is CATLNPGANVLTF. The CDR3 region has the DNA TGTGCCACCCTCAACCCTGGGGCCAACGTCCTGACTTTC.

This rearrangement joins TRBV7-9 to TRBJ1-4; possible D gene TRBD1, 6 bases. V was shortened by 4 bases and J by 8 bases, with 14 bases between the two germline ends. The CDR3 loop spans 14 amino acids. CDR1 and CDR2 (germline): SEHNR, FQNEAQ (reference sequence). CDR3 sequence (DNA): TGTGCCAGCAGCTCAGGGGAGTATGGGGAAAAACTGTTTTTT. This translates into CASSSGEYGEKLFF. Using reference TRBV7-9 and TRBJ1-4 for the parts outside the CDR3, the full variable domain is DTGVSQNPRHKITKRGQNVTFRCDPISEHNRLYWYRQTLGQGPEFLTYFQNEAQLEKSRLLSDRFSAERPKGSFSTLEIQRTEQGDSAMYLCASSSGEYGEKLFFGSGTQLSVL.

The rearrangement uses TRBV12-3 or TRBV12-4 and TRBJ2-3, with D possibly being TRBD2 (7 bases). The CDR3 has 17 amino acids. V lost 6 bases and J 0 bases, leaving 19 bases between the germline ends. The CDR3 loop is CASSPLGAGASTDTQYF. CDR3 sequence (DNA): TGTGCCAGCAGCCCACTAGGCGCGGGGGCTAGCACAGATACGCAGTATTTT.

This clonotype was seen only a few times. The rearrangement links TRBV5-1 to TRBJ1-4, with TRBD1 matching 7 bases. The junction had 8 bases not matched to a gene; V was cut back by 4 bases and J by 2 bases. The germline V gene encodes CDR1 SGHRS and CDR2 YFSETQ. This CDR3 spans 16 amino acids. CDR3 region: CASSPQGGPTNEKLFF. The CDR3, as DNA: TGCGCCAGCAGCCCCCAGGGGGGACCTACTAATGAAAAACTGTTTTTT.